This section outlines one T cell receptor (beta chain) sequence together with its context. This CDR3 region has 15 residues. The germline CDR1 and CDR2 sequences are LGHNA and YSLEER. The germline V and J ends were trimmed by 0 bases and 4 bases, with 12 bases remaining between them. Measured with immunoSEQ multiplex PCR; TCRdb has only the in-frame clones, and not every one. The sample lists about 100,000 clones, 75% to 95% seen once, with 5% to 6.5% in the top ten. The data are from a study of blood T cell repertoires in COVID-19. The sample was peripheral blood. This chain joins TRBV4-3 and TRBJ1-1; tentatively, D is TRBD1 (5 bases). The sequence came from a human donor in a cohort sampled during active COVID-19. This chain's CDR3 is CASSQDRAGTTEAFF. The CDR3, as DNA: TGCGCCAGCAGCCAAGATCGTGCGGGGACCACTGAAGCTTTCTTT.